Following are 2 T cell receptor beta chains from one sample sequenced in a study of radiation and T cells in renal cell carcinoma. The sample's time point: baseline pretreatment blood. Treatment meaning: 15 Gy SBRT to primary tumor, nephrectomy 4 weeks later. Measured with immunoSEQ multiplex PCR; TCRdb has only the in-frame clones, and not every one. The data contain about 21,000 clones, 80% of them singletons. The sample consisted of blood, taken from a patient whose treatment included radiotherapy and nephrectomy. These receptors were collected from a man between 60 and 75 years old with renal cell carcinoma.

The rearrangement uses TRBV27 and TRBJ1-2, with a possible D match to TRBD1 (5 bases). V gave up 2 bases and J gave up 6 bases, with 13 bases separating them. Germline lookup yields CDR1 MNHEY and CDR2 SMNVEV (reference sequence). The CDR3 has 14 amino acids. The CDR3 is CASSLRGLRDGYTF. CDR3 DNA sequence: TGTGCCAGCAGTTTACGGGGCCTTAGGGATGGCTACACCTTC.

The chain has TRBV19 and TRBJ1-6; D gene ambiguous. Germline lookup yields CDR1 LNHDA and CDR2 SQIVND (reference sequence). This CDR3 spans 14 amino acids. Trimming shortened V by 0 bases and J by 8 bases, and 8 bases separated the two germline ends. CDR3 in amino acids: CASSIDPGDSPLHF. CDR3 in DNA: TGTGCCAGTAGTATAGATCCGGGCGATTCACCCCTCCACTTT.